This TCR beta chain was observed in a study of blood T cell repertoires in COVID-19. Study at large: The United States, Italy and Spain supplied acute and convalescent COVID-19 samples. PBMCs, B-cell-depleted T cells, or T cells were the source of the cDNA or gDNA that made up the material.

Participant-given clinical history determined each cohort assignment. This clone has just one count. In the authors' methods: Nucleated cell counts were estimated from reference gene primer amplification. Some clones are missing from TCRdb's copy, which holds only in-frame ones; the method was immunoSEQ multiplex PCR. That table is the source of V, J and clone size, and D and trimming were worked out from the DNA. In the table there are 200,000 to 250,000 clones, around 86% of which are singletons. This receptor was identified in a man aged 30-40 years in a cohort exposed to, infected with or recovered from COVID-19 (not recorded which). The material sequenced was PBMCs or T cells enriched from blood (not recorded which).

CDR3 DNA: TGCAGCGTTGAAGTGGCTATAGGAGTTAACTATGGCTACACCTTC. It specifies CSVEVAIGVNYGYTF. The genes are TRBV29-1 and TRBJ1-2; D call uncertain. From germline, CDR1 is SQVTM and CDR2 ANQGSEA. The CDR3 runs to 15 residues. Trimming stripped 1 base from V and 1 base from J, with 13 bases between.